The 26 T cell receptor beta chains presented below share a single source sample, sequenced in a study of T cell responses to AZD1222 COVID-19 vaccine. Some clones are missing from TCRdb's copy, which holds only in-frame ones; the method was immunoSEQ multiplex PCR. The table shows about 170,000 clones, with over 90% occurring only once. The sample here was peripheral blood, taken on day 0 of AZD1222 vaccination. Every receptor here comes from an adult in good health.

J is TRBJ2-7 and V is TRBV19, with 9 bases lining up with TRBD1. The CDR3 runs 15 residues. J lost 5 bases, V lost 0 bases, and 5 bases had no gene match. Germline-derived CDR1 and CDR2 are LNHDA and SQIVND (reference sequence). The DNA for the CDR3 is TGTGCCAGTAGTATAGAGGGGACAGGGTTCAACGAGCAGTACTTC. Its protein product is CASSIEGTGFNEQYF.

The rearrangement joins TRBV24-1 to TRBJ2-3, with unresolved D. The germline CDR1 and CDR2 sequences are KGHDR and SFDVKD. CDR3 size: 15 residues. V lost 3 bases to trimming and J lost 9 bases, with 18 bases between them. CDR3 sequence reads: CATSDGVTQRPTQYF. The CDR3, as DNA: TGTGCCACCAGTGATGGTGTGACCCAACGCCCCACGCAGTATTTT.

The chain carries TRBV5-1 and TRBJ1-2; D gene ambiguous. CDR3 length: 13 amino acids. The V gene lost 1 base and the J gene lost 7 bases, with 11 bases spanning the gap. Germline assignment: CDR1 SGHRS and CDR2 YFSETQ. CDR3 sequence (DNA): TGCGCCAGCAGCTTGTGGCCTCGTAGTGGCTACACCTTC. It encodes CASSLWPRSGYTF.

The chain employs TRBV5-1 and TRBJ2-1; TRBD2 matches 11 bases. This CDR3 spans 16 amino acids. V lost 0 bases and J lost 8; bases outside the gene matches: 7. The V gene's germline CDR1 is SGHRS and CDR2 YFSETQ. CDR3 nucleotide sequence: TGCGCCAGCAGCTTGGCGATTAGCGGGGGGGCCGATGAGCAGTTCTTC. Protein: CASSLAISGGADEQFF.

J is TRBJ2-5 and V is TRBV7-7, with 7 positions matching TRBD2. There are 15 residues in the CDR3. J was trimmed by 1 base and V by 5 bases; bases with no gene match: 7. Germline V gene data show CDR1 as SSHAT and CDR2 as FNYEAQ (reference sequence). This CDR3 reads CASSISGTTQETQYF. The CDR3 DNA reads TGTGCCAGCAGCATAAGCGGGACTACCCAAGAGACCCAGTACTTC.

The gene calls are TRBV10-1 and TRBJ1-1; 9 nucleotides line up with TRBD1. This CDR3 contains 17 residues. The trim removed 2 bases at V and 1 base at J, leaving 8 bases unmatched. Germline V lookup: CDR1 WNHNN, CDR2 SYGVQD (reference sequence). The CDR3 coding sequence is TGCGCCAGCAGTGAGGCCGGGACAGGGAGTGGGAACACTGAAGCTTTCTTT. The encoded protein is CASSEAGTGSGNTEAFF.

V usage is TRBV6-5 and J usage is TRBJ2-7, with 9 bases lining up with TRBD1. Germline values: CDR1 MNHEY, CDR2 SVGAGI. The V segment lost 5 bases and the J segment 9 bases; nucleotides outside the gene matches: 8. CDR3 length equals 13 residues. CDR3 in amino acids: CASSPGQGFGQYF. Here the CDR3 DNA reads TGTGCCAGCAGTCCCGGACAGGGGTTTGGGCAGTACTTC.

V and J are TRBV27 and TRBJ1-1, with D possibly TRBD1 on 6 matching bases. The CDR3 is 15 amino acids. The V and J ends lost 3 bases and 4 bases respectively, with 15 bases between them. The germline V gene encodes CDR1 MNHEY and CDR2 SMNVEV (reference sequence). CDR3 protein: CASSLWMGAGTEAFF. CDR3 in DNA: TGTGCCAGCAGTTTGTGGATGGGGGCCGGCACTGAAGCTTTCTTT.

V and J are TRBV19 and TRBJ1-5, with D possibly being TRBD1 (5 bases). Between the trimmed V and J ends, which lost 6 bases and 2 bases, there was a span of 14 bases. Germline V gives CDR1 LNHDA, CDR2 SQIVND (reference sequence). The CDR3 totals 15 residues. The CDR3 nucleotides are TGTGCCAGTAGGGACACCCCAAGGGGCAATCAGCCCCAGCATTTT. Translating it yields CASRDTPRGNQPQHF. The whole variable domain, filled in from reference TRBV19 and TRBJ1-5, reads DGGITQSPKYLFRKEGQNVTLSCEQNLNHDAMYWYRQDPGQGLRLIYYSQIVNDFQKGDIAEGYSVSREKKESFPLTVTSAQKNPTAFYLCASRDTPRGNQPQHFGDGTRLSIL.

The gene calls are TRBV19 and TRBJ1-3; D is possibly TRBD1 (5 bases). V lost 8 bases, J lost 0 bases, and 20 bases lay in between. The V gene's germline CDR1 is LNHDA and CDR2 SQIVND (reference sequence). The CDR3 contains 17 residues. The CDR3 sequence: CASRPLGQLYSGNTIYF. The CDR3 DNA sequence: TGTGCCAGTCGACCCCTGGGGCAGCTCTACTCTGGAAACACCATATATTTT.

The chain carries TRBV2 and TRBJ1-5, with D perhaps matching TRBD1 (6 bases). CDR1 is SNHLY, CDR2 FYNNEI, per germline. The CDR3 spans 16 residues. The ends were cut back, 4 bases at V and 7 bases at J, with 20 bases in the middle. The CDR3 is CASSVLGGQGGQPQHF. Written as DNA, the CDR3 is TGTGCCAGCAGTGTACTGGGGGGGCAAGGAGGACAGCCCCAGCATTTT.

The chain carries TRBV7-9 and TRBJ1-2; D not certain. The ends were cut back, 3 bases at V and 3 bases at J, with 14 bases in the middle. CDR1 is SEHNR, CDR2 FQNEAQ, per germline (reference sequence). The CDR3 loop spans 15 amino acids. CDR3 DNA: TGTGCCAGCAGCTTGGAACTCAGCGGGTACTATGGCTACACCTTC. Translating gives CASSLELSGYYGYTF.

The CDR3 is CASSYPGQGRTEAFF. The CDR3 region has the DNA TGTGCCAGCAGCTACCCCGGACAGGGTAGGACTGAAGCTTTCTTT. The rearrangement uses TRBV7-9 and TRBJ1-1; TRBD1 aligns across 8 bases. With 4 bases clipped from V and 5 bases from J, the junction kept 9 bases outside the gene matches. This CDR3 has 15 residues. Germline CDR1 SEHNR, CDR2 FQNEAQ (reference sequence).

CDR3 amino acids: CASSIRTSGDADTQYF. CDR3 DNA sequence: TGTGCCAGTAGTATCCGGACTAGCGGGGACGCAGATACGCAGTATTTT. The chain links TRBV19 to TRBJ2-3; 12 bases match TRBD2. With V trimmed by 3 bases and J by 4 bases, 5 bases remained unmatched. The CDR3 length is 16 residues. Looked up from germline, CDR1 is LNHDA and CDR2 is SQIVND (reference sequence).

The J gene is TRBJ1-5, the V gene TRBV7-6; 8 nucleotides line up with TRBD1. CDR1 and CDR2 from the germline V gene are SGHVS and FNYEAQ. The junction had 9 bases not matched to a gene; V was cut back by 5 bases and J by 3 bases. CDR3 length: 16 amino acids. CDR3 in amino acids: CASSPMTGANNQPQHF. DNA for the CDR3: TGTGCCAGCAGCCCCATGACAGGGGCCAACAATCAGCCCCAGCATTTT.

This CDR3 is CASRRNRGSTEAFF. The CDR3 DNA reads as TGTGCCAGCAGGCGGAACAGGGGAAGCACTGAAGCTTTCTTT. The chain links TRBV5-8 to TRBJ1-1, with 7 positions matching TRBD1. The CDR3 has 14 amino acids. The junction had 8 bases not matched to a gene; V was cut back by 5 bases and J by 4 bases. The germline CDR1 and CDR2 sequences are SGHTS and YDEGEE.

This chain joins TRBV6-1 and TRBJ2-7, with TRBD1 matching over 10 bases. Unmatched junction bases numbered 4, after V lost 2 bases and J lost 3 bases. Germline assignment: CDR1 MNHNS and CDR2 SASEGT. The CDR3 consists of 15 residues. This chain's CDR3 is CASSEWGQGLYEQYF. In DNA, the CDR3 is TGTGCCAGCAGTGAATGGGGACAGGGGCTCTACGAGCAGTACTTC.

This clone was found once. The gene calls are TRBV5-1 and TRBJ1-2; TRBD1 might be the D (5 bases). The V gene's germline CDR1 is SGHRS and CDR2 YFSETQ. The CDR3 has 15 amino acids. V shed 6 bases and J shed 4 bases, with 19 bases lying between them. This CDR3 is CASKIGEGTSYGYTF. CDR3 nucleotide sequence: TGCGCCAGCAAGATCGGGGAGGGGACGAGCTATGGCTACACCTTC. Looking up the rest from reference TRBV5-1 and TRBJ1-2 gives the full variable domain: KAGVTQTPRYLIKTRGQQVTLSCSPISGHRSVSWYQQTPGQGLQFLFEYFSETQRNKGNFPGRFSGRQFSNSRSEMNVSTLELGDSALYLCASKIGEGTSYGYTFGSGTRLTVV.

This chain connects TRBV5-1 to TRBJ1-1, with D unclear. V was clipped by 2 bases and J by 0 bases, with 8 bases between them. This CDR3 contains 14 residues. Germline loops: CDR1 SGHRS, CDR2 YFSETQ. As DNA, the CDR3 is TGCGCCAGCAGCTTACAAATAATGAACACTGAAGCTTTCTTT. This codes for CASSLQIMNTEAFF.

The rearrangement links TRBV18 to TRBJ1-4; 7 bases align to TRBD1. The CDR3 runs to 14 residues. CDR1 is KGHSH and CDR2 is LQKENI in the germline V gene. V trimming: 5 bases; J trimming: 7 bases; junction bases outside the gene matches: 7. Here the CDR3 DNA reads TGTGCCAGCTCAAGACAGGGCGGAGGTGAAAAACTGTTTTTT. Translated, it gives CASSRQGGGEKLFF.

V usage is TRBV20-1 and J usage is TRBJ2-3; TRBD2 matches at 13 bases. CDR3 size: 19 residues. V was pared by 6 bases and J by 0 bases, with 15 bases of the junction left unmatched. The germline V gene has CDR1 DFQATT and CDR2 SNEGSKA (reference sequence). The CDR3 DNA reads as TGCAGTGCAAGTAGGACTAGCGGGGGAATACTTACTAGCACAGATACGCAGTATTTT. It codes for CSASRTSGGILTSTDTQYF.

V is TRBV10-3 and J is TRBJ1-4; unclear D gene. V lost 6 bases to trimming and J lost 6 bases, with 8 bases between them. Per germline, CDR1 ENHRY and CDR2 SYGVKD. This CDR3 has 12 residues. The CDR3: CAIRGVDEKLFF. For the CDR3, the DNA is TGTGCCATCAGGGGCGTTGATGAAAAACTGTTTTTT.

The CDR3 DNA is TGTGCCAGCAGCGCCAGCCGGGAGCCGAGAATGGCACCCCTCCACTTT. Translating gives CASSASREPRMAPLHF. The chain has TRBV9 and TRBJ1-6; D is unresolved. The CDR3 consists of 16 residues. Germline CDR1 SGDLS, CDR2 YYNGEE. V gave up 3 bases and J gave up 11 bases, with 21 bases separating them.

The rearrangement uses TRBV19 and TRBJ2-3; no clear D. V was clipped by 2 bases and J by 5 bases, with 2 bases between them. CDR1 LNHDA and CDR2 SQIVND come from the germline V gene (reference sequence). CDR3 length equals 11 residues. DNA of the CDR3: TGTGCCAGTAGTATAAGAGATACGCAGTATTTT. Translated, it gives CASSIRDTQYF.

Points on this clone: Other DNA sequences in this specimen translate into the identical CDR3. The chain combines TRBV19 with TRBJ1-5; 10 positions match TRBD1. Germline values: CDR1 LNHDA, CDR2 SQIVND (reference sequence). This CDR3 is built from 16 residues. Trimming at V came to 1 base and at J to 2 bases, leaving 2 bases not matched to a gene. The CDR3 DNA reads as TGTGCCAGTAGTATAGTGGGGACAGGGGGCAATCAGCCCCAGCATTTT. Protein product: CASSIVGTGGNQPQHF.

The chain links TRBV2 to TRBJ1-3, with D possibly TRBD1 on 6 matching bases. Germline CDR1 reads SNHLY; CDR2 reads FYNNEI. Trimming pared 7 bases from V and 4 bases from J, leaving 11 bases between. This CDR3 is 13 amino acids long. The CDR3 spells CASTTGLGNTIYF. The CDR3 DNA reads TGTGCCAGCACTACAGGGTTGGGAAACACCATATATTTT.